Reported below is one T cell receptor (beta chain). The antigen remains undetermined. The junction departs from the called germline gene at one end, perhaps through a read error. Germline CDR1 is SGHTA and CDR2 is FQGNSA. This CDR3 is 13 amino acids long. The data are from a study of CD8+ T cells in alopecia areata. Following RNA extraction, reverse transcription yielded cDNA that acted as the sequencing template. Method: immunoSEQ multiplex PCR; TCRdb's copy keeps in-frame clones and lacks some. Of 98,000 or so clones in the sample, around 55% were seen once. General study points: Lesional scalp exceeded normal scalp in clonality, especially in alopecia totalis/universalis. Scalp specimens additionally yield sequences from normal skin's resident alphabeta T cells. Among patients, TCR sharing was less clear than in mice, a difference possibly due in part to HLA diversity in the patient population.

Cell sorting on a FACSAria was used to separate CD4+ and CD8+ T cells from the PBMCs. Sequencing was performed on CD8+ T cells sorted from blood. This TCR was sampled from a human donor in good health. The genes are TRBV7-2 and TRBJ2-7; the match to TRBD2 covers 16 bases. In DNA form, the CDR3 reads TGTGCCAGCAGCGCGGGACTAGCGGGGGGGCTTGACTTC. Residues: CASSAGLAGGLDF.